The rows below give T cell receptor beta chains drawn from one sample of a study of blood T cell repertoires in COVID-19. This table comes from immunoSEQ multiplex PCR, and its TCRdb copy is limited to in-frame clones, with some not included. Of roughly 160,000 clones in the sample, more than 70% were seen once. The sample consisted of peripheral blood. Receptors were obtained from a woman aged 65 to 85 who had recovered from COVID-19. The CDR3 runs from the conserved cysteine through the conserved F or W. D genes are given only for firm matches. Clone size, where shown, is once, few, many, or a class for clones that have expanded.

len	v_gene	abundance	j_gene	d_gene	CDR3nt	CDR3aa
15	TRBV19	.	TRBJ2-1	TRBD2	TGTGCCAGTGGTGACGCGGGAGGTTCCTACAATGAGCAGTTCTTC	CASGDAGGSYNEQFF
17	TRBV4-1	.	TRBJ2-3	.	TGCGCCAGCAGCCAAGGCGCGGGAAAGACTGGAGCCAATACGCAGTATTTT	CASSQGAGKTGANTQYF
17	TRBV3-1/TRBV3-2	.	TRBJ2-6	.	TGTGCCAGCAGCCAAGTCGGCAGGGTTCCTGGGGCCAACGTCCTGACTTTC	CASSQVGRVPGANVLTF
13	TRBV30	.	TRBJ1-2	.	TGTGCCTGGAGTGGGACAGTCCACTATGGCTACACCTTC	CAWSGTVHYGYTF
17	TRBV4-2	once	TRBJ1-1	TRBD1	TGTGCCAGCAGCCGGCAAACCGGGACAGGCACGGGAACTGAAGCTTTCTTT	CASSRQTGTGTGTEAFF
14	TRBV18	.	TRBJ2-5	.	TGTGCCAGCTCACCACCGGCCGTTCGCGAGACCCAGTACTTC	CASSPPAVRETQYF
14	TRBV7-2	.	TRBJ2-7	.	TGTGCCAGCGGTCCAGGCAGCTTCACCTACGAGCAGTACTTC	CASGPGSFTYEQYF
16	TRBV4-2	.	TRBJ1-5	TRBD1	TGTGCCAGCAGCCAAGGGGACAGGGGGGGCAATCAGCCCCAGCATTTT	CASSQGDRGGNQPQHF
15	TRBV5-4	.	TRBJ1-2	TRBD1	TGTGCCAGCAGAAACACTGGACAGGGGCCGGATGGCTACACCTTC	CASRNTGQGPDGYTF
13	TRBV13	.	TRBJ1-3	.	TGTGCCAGCAGCGCACAGCTCGTGAACACCATATATTTT	CASSAQLVNTIYF